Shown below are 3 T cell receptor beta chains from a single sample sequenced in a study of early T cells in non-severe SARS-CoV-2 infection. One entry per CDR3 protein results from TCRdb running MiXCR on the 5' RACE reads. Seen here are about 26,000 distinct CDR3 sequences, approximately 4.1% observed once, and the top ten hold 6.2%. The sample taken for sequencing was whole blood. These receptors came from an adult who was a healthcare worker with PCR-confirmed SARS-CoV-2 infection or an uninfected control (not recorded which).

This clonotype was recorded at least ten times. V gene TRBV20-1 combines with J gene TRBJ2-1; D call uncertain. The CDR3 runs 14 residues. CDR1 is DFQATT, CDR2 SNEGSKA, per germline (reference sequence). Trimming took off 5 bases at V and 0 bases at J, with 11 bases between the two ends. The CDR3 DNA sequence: TGCAGTGCTCATTCGAGGAGCTCCTACAATGAGCAGTTCTTC. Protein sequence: CSAHSRSSYNEQFF.

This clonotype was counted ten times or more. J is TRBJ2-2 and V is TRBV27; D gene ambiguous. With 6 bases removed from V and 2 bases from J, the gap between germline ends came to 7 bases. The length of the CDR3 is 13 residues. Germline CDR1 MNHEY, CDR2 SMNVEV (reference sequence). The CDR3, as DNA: TGTGCCAGCAGACGGCTTAACACCGGGGAGCTGTTTTTT. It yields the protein CASRRLNTGELFF.

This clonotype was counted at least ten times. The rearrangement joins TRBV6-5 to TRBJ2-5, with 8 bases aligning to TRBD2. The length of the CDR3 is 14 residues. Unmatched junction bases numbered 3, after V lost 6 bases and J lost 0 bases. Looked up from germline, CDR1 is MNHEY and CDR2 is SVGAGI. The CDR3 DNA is TGTGCCAGCAGACTAGCGGAGTACCAAGAGACCCAGTACTTC. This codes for CASRLAEYQETQYF.